This is a list of T cell receptor beta chains from one sample in a study of CD8 T cells in ankylosing spondylitis. TCRdb reprocessed the 5' RACE reads with MiXCR, giving one entry per CDR3 protein. The sample gives 200,000 to 250,000 distinct CDR3 sequences, 8% to 10% of which show up once; around 5.1% is in the top ten. The specimen sequenced was blood, either unsorted or a sorted T cell fraction (not recorded which). The receptor source for this set is a female donor with ankylosing spondylitis or in good health (not recorded which). Both conserved end residues are part of each CDR3. D genes are given only for firm matches. A row's size may be missing; if present it is once, few, many or a size class.

abundance: many; j_gene: TRBJ1-5; d_gene: .; v_gene: TRBV28; CDR3nt: TGTGCCAGCAGAAAAACAGGGACGAGCAATCAGCCCCAGCATTTT; CDR3aa: CASRKTGTSNQPQHF
abundance: many; j_gene: TRBJ2-7; d_gene: TRBD1; v_gene: TRBV11-2; CDR3nt: TGTGCCAGCAGCTGGGGACAGATCTACGAGCAGTACTTC; CDR3aa: CASSWGQIYEQYF
abundance: many; j_gene: TRBJ2-2; d_gene: .; v_gene: TRBV30; CDR3nt: TGTGCCTGTCACCTCAGGGCGGGCGCGAACACCGGGGAGCTGTTTTTT; CDR3aa: CACHLRAGANTGELFF
abundance: many; j_gene: TRBJ1-5; d_gene: .; v_gene: TRBV7-3; CDR3nt: TGTGCCAGCAGCCCGGACCCCGGGCAGCCCCAGCATTTT; CDR3aa: CASSPDPGQPQHF
abundance: many; j_gene: TRBJ1-4; d_gene: .; v_gene: TRBV20-1; CDR3nt: TGCAGTGCTAGACAGAAACCGAATGAAAAACTGTTTTTT; CDR3aa: CSARQKPNEKLFF
abundance: many; j_gene: TRBJ2-7; d_gene: .; v_gene: TRBV4-3; CDR3nt: TGCGCCAGCAGCCCCGTACAGGACGGACCCTACGAGCAGTACTTC; CDR3aa: CASSPVQDGPYEQYF
abundance: once; j_gene: TRBJ2-3; d_gene: .; v_gene: TRBV6-2/TRBV6-3; CDR3nt: TGTGCCAGCAGTTACTCGTGGGCGGATACGCAGTATTTT; CDR3aa: CASSYSWADTQYF
abundance: many; j_gene: TRBJ2-7; d_gene: TRBD2; v_gene: TRBV20-1; CDR3nt: TGCAGTGCTAGAGGGCCTTCAGCGGGGAGTTACGAGCAGTACTTC; CDR3aa: CSARGPSAGSYEQYF
abundance: few; j_gene: TRBJ2-1; d_gene: .; v_gene: TRBV7-1; CDR3nt: TGTGCCAGCAGCTCCGGGACTGAATACAATGAGCAGTTCTTC; CDR3aa: CASSSGTEYNEQFF
abundance: many; j_gene: TRBJ2-5; d_gene: .; v_gene: TRBV10-1; CDR3nt: TGCGCCAGCAGTGAGTCGAACACGGTAACGGAGACCCAGTACTTC; CDR3aa: CASSESNTVTETQYF
abundance: many; j_gene: TRBJ2-5; d_gene: .; v_gene: TRBV20-1; CDR3nt: TGCAGTGCTAGTGCGGACGGAGAGACCCAGTACTTC; CDR3aa: CSASADGETQYF
abundance: many; j_gene: TRBJ2-7; d_gene: TRBD1; v_gene: TRBV29-1; CDR3nt: TGCAGCGGGCTCCGGGACAGGGGGCGGGAGCAGTACTTC; CDR3aa: CSGLRDRGREQYF
abundance: .; j_gene: TRBJ1-1; d_gene: TRBD1; v_gene: TRBV6-4; CDR3nt: TGTGCCAGCAGGTGGACAGGGCCGAACACTGAAGCTTTCTTT; CDR3aa: CASRWTGPNTEAFF
abundance: many; j_gene: TRBJ1-1; d_gene: TRBD1; v_gene: TRBV11-2; CDR3nt: TGTGCCAGCAGCATTATAGGTCAGGGGGCCCCTATGAACACTGAAGCTTTCTTT; CDR3aa: CASSIIGQGAPMNTEAFF
abundance: many; j_gene: TRBJ2-7; d_gene: .; v_gene: TRBV10-3; CDR3nt: TGTGCCATCAGTGAGTCCCCCCCCGAAGCTAAAACCTACGAGCAGTACTTC; CDR3aa: CAISESPPEAKTYEQYF
abundance: many; j_gene: TRBJ2-5; d_gene: .; v_gene: TRBV21-1; CDR3nt: TGTGCCAGAAAAGGCGTCGAGACCCAGTACTTC; CDR3aa: CARKGVETQYF
abundance: many; j_gene: TRBJ2-1; d_gene: TRBD2; v_gene: TRBV10-2; CDR3nt: TGCGCCAGCAGTTCCACTAGCGGGAGTTTCAATGAGCAGTTCTTC; CDR3aa: CASSSTSGSFNEQFF
abundance: many; j_gene: TRBJ2-1; d_gene: .; v_gene: TRBV18; CDR3nt: TGTGCCAGCTCCACCGGCGATGAGCAGTTCTTC; CDR3aa: CASSTGDEQFF
abundance: many; j_gene: TRBJ2-1; d_gene: TRBD1; v_gene: TRBV29-1; CDR3nt: TGCAGCGTTGGATACAGGGGGGACAATGAGCAGTTCTTC; CDR3aa: CSVGYRGDNEQFF
abundance: many; j_gene: TRBJ2-2; d_gene: TRBD2; v_gene: TRBV4-2; CDR3nt: TGTGCCAGCGGATTTCTAGCGGGGGCGGGACGGGAGCTGTTTTTT; CDR3aa: CASGFLAGAGRELFF
abundance: many; j_gene: TRBJ2-1; d_gene: TRBD2; v_gene: TRBV29-1; CDR3nt: TGCAGCCTCCGGACTAGCCTCGCCCGACAAAATGAGCAGTTCTTC; CDR3aa: CSLRTSLARQNEQFF
abundance: many; j_gene: TRBJ1-1; d_gene: .; v_gene: TRBV19; CDR3nt: TGTGCCAGTACCCAGGTTTCCCGAACCACTGAAGCTTTCTTT; CDR3aa: CASTQVSRTTEAFF
abundance: many; j_gene: TRBJ2-6; d_gene: TRBD1; v_gene: TRBV3-1; CDR3nt: TGTGCCAGCAGCTACCGGGACAGGGGGCCTGGGGCCAACGTCCTGACTTTC; CDR3aa: CASSYRDRGPGANVLTF
abundance: many; j_gene: TRBJ2-1; d_gene: TRBD2; v_gene: TRBV11-2; CDR3nt: TGTGCCAGCAGCTTTAGACTAGCGGGTACCTCCTACAATGAGCAGTTCTTC; CDR3aa: CASSFRLAGTSYNEQFF
abundance: few; j_gene: TRBJ2-1; d_gene: TRBD1; v_gene: TRBV30; CDR3nt: TGTGCCTGGAGTGGACAGGGCTATGAGCAGTTCTTC; CDR3aa: CAWSGQGYEQFF
abundance: many; j_gene: TRBJ2-5; d_gene: .; v_gene: TRBV7-2; CDR3nt: TGTGCCAGCAGAGCGTACCTGCGAGCAGAGACCCAGTACTTC; CDR3aa: CASRAYLRAETQYF
abundance: many; j_gene: TRBJ2-1; d_gene: TRBD2; v_gene: TRBV28; CDR3nt: TGTGCCAGCAGTTTATTAGCGGGAGCGGGAAATGAGCAGTTCTTC; CDR3aa: CASSLLAGAGNEQFF
abundance: many; j_gene: TRBJ1-2; d_gene: TRBD1; v_gene: TRBV7-8; CDR3nt: TGTGCCAGCAGCGTGAGGGGAGAGGGGGCGTTATTTTATGGCTACACCTTC; CDR3aa: CASSVRGEGALFYGYTF
abundance: many; j_gene: TRBJ2-1; d_gene: .; v_gene: TRBV7-9; CDR3nt: TGTGCCAGCAGATTTATCCTGGGGGGTGAGCAGTTCTTC; CDR3aa: CASRFILGGEQFF
abundance: many; j_gene: TRBJ1-2; d_gene: TRBD1; v_gene: TRBV4-2; CDR3nt: TGTGCCAGCAGCCAGTCCGGGACAGGGAATGGCTACACCTTC; CDR3aa: CASSQSGTGNGYTF
abundance: many; j_gene: TRBJ1-5; d_gene: .; v_gene: TRBV12-3/TRBV12-4; CDR3nt: TGTGCCAGCAGCGAGGTGACCGGAGGCAATCAGCCCCAGCATTTT; CDR3aa: CASSEVTGGNQPQHF
abundance: few; j_gene: TRBJ2-7; d_gene: TRBD2; v_gene: TRBV4-2; CDR3nt: TGTGCCAGCAGCCAAGACCCTAGCGGTCCCTCCGAGCAGTACTTC; CDR3aa: CASSQDPSGPSEQYF
abundance: many; j_gene: TRBJ2-1; d_gene: .; v_gene: TRBV4-3; CDR3nt: TGCGCCAGCAGCCAACGGGTTAGCGCCGAACCGACCTACAATGAGCAGTTCTTC; CDR3aa: CASSQRVSAEPTYNEQFF
abundance: many; j_gene: TRBJ1-1; d_gene: .; v_gene: TRBV5-1; CDR3nt: TGCGCCAGCAGCCGTGACAGTGTGAACACTGAAGCTTTCTTT; CDR3aa: CASSRDSVNTEAFF
abundance: few; j_gene: TRBJ1-4; d_gene: .; v_gene: TRBV7-2; CDR3nt: TGTGCCAGCAGCTTAGACGGGACAACTAATGAAAAACTGTTTTTT; CDR3aa: CASSLDGTTNEKLFF
abundance: many; j_gene: TRBJ1-2; d_gene: .; v_gene: TRBV4-2; CDR3nt: TGTGCCAGCAGCCAAGGGGGGGCTAACTATGGCTACACCTTC; CDR3aa: CASSQGGANYGYTF
abundance: many; j_gene: TRBJ1-5; d_gene: TRBD1; v_gene: TRBV6-2/TRBV6-3; CDR3nt: TGTGCCAGCAGTTCTCCCAGGGGGCCCAGCGGACAGCCCCAGCATTTT; CDR3aa: CASSSPRGPSGQPQHF
abundance: many; j_gene: TRBJ2-5; d_gene: TRBD2; v_gene: TRBV20-1; CDR3nt: TGCAGTGCTCCACCAGGGACTAGCGTAGAGACCCAGTACTTC; CDR3aa: CSAPPGTSVETQYF
abundance: many; j_gene: TRBJ2-1; d_gene: .; v_gene: TRBV5-1; CDR3nt: TGCGCCAGCAGCTTGGACATTTACAATGAGCAGTTCTTC; CDR3aa: CASSLDIYNEQFF
abundance: many; j_gene: TRBJ2-2; d_gene: .; v_gene: TRBV29-1; CDR3nt: TGCAGCGTTGAAGCAGCCGGGGAGCTGTTTTTT; CDR3aa: CSVEAAGELFF
abundance: many; j_gene: TRBJ1-5; d_gene: TRBD1; v_gene: TRBV12-3/TRBV12-4; CDR3nt: TGTGCCAGCAGCGCAAGGGGGCTTAGCAATCAGCCCCAGCATTTT; CDR3aa: CASSARGLSNQPQHF
abundance: many; j_gene: TRBJ1-3; d_gene: TRBD1; v_gene: TRBV10-2; CDR3nt: TGCGCCAGCAGTCAACGACAGGGAACCGGGTCTGGAAACACCATATATTTT; CDR3aa: CASSQRQGTGSGNTIYF
abundance: .; j_gene: TRBJ1-3; d_gene: .; v_gene: TRBV7-2; CDR3nt: TGTGCCAGCAGCCCGTCCCCCAGGGGATCAGGAAACACCATATATTTT; CDR3aa: CASSPSPRGSGNTIYF
abundance: .; j_gene: TRBJ2-7; d_gene: .; v_gene: TRBV15; CDR3nt: TGTGCCACCAGCAGAGATAGGGGACTCCTCTACGAGCAGTACTTC; CDR3aa: CATSRDRGLLYEQYF
abundance: many; j_gene: TRBJ2-3; d_gene: TRBD2; v_gene: TRBV4-3; CDR3nt: TGCGCCAGCAGCCAAGTCCGCGGGAGCCCAGATACGCAGTATTTT; CDR3aa: CASSQVRGSPDTQYF
abundance: many; j_gene: TRBJ1-2; d_gene: .; v_gene: TRBV12-3/TRBV12-4; CDR3nt: TGTGCCAGCAGTAAGGGACGATCCTATGGCTACACCTTC; CDR3aa: CASSKGRSYGYTF
abundance: many; j_gene: TRBJ2-1; d_gene: TRBD2; v_gene: TRBV5-1; CDR3nt: TGCGCCAGCAGCTTGGCGGGACTAGCGGGAGTGGATGAGCAGTTCTTC; CDR3aa: CASSLAGLAGVDEQFF
abundance: many; j_gene: TRBJ2-6; d_gene: .; v_gene: TRBV15; CDR3nt: TGTGCCACCAGCGCAGCAGGGACTGGGGCCAACGTCCTGACTTTC; CDR3aa: CATSAAGTGANVLTF